This TCR beta chain derives from a study of T cell responses to AZD1222 COVID-19 vaccine (dated by TCRdb to 2020 to 2022). With respect to the entire study: AZD1222 recipients whose second dose came at about 4 weeks and those whose second dose came at about 12 weeks were combined into one group, since spike-specific TCR depth and breadth did not differ between the two schedules. A total of roughly 240 trial participants underwent TCR sequencing, of whom 200 to 220 received two doses of AZD1222 and roughly 25 received two doses of the MenACWY control vaccine. Trial participants were enrolled into age subgroups of 18-55, 56-69 and 70-plus years, which contained approximately 150, 28 and 58 TCR-sequenced participants, respectively. Findings and caveats that apply to the study as a whole: Most participants were white British and females outnumbered males, and the authors suggested that clonal diversity may have been underestimated. Nearly half of unique spike-specific TCRs reportedly recognized epitopes outside regions mutated in the B.1.351 and B.1.1.7 variants. The vaccine-associated CD4 TCRs covered the entire spike protein, and the dominant responses fell in regions 160-218 and 743-854. Conclusions about previously exposed vaccinees were limited because only 5 or 6 AZD1222 recipients were SARS-CoV-2 seropositive at baseline. Spike-specific TCR breadth and depth rose significantly after two AZD1222 doses compared with day 0 and with MenACWY recipients. The 56-69-year group was small, and its depth increase did not reach significance, likely because of low power. Because no samples from the day 14 peak response were available, repertoires could be characterized only after the peak T cell response.

Of note for this clone: Its recognized antigen is unknown. No base quality information exists; no much larger clone differs at one position.

The CDR3 measures 14 amino acids from cysteine to phenylalanine. Just the 42-base CDR3 DNA is kept, in frame starting at base 1. The junction carries 14 bases between V and J, which are trimmed by 2 bases and 6 bases respectively. The germline V gene specifies KGHSH as CDR1 and LQKENI as CDR2. The CDR3 regions of human TCRbeta chains were subjected to immunosequencing. Regarding the original processing steps: Repertoire TCRs were checked for matches against a reference library of SARS-CoV-2-specific TCRs that had been generated using the MIRA antigen-specificity platform. Breadth was defined as the fraction of unique TCRs that were SARS-CoV-2-associated. Depth was defined as the fraction of total T cells that were SARS-CoV-2-associated. Using the MIRA data, each spike-specific TCR was assigned both to the spike region to which the TCR was reactive and to a CD4 or CD8 class. Log10-transformed breadth and depth values were compared by one-way ANOVA with Sidak's multiple comparisons tests. In its TCRdb copy, this immuneACCESS table keeps in-frame sequences only and misses some clones. Where compared with another copy, unresolved V genes explain less than half of these, and the others have no known cause. V, J and clone size derive from that table, while D and trimming were established from the DNA sequence. The sample profile shows 150,000 or so clones; approximately 90% of them were found once. Of the sample, less than 1.6% falls within the top ten clones.

The time point label of this sample denotes: baseline before first vaccination. The vaccinee samples were drawn from two UK trials, COV001 and COV002, one of which was a single-blind randomized controlled phase 2/3 trial testing AZD1222 (ChAdOx1 nCoV-19) in healthy adults. For TCRbeta chain sequencing, PBMC samples from trial participants were taken at day 0 and at day 28 after the second dose. The clonotype was recovered from an adult in good health. Material: peripheral blood, obtained on day 0 of AZD1222 vaccination. The V and J genes are TRBV18 and TRBJ2-7; TRBD1 is a weak D gene call, 5 bases matching. The nucleotide sequence reads TGTGCCAGCTCACCAACCCAGGGTACAGGCGAGCAGTACTTC. Translated, it reads CASSPTQGTGEQYF. When the CDR3 is completed using the reference TRBV18 and TRBJ2-7 genes on either side, the full variable domain is NAGVMQNPRHLVRRRGQEARLRCSPMKGHSHVYWYRQLPEEGLKFMVYLQKENIIDESGMPKERFSAEFPKEGPSILRIQQVVRGDSAAYFCASSPTQGTGEQYFGPGTRLTVT.